A selection of T cell receptor beta chains follows, all from one sample in a study of beta chain features in type 1 diabetes. The repertoire was sequenced with immunoSEQ multiplex PCR; TCRdb's copy has only in-frame clones and lacks some. The sample has 350,000 or so clones, roughly a fifth seen once; the top ten hold 0.035% to 0.055%. The sample taken for sequencing was naive CD4+ T cells from blood. These receptors were collected from a woman aged 18-30 years in good health. CDR3s leave out the opening cysteine and the closing phenylalanine or tryptophan. Fields, in order: V gene, D gene, CDR3 protein. The D gene is left open where the match is weak.

V: TRBV29-1; D: -; CDR3: SVLGGNTEAF
V: TRBV5-4; D: TRBD2; CDR3: ASSLGLSSGRAETQY
V: TRBV9; D: TRBD2; CDR3: ASKPGLASLNNEQF
V: TRBV7-9; D: TRBD1; CDR3: ASSSLTGTGITQY
V: TRBV11-3; D: -; CDR3: ASVRGRGTDTQY
V: TRBV7-9; D: TRBD1; CDR3: ASSPGTGFIEQY
V: TRBV6-1; D: TRBD2; CDR3: ASSVGLAGVETQY
V: TRBV23-1; D: -; CDR3: ASSQSYRGGDQPQH
V: TRBV14; D: TRBD2; CDR3: ASSQDGLAGLGKDTQY
V: TRBV30; D: TRBD1; CDR3: AWSRPHRGVGQPQH
V: TRBV4-2; D: TRBD1; CDR3: ASSLGQDQETQY
V: TRBV15; D: TRBD2; CDR3: ATSRILAAYEQY